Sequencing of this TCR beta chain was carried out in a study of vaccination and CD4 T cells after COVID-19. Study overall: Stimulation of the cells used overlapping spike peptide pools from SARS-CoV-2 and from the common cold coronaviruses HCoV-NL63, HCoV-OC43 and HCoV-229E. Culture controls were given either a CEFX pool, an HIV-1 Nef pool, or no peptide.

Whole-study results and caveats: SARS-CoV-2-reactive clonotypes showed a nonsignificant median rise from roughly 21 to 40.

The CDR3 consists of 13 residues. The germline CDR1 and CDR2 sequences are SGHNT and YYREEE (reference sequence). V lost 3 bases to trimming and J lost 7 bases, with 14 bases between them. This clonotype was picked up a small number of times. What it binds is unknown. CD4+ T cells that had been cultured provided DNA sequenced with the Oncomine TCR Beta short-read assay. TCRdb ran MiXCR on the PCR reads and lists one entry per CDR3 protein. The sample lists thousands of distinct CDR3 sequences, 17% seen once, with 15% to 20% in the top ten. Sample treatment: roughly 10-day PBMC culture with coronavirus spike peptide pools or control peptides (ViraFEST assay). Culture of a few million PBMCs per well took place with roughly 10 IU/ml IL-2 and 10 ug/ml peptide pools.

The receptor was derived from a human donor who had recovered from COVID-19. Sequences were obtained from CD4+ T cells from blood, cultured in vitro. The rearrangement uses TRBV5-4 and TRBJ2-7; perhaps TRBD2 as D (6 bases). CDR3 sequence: CASSWRGGGEQYF. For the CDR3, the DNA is TGTGCCAGCAGCTGGCGGGGTGGAGGGGAGCAGTACTTC.